Below are 20 T cell receptor beta chains sequenced from a single sample in a study of identical twins. TCRdb used MiXCR to reprocess the 5' RACE reads, holding one entry per CDR3 protein. The sample records under 900,000 distinct CDR3 sequences, around a sixth being singletons. Separately, the same data were catalogued under a study of T cells expressing NK-cell markers.

The sequencing input was PBMCs. The source of these receptors is a young woman in good health.

This clonotype was observed a few times. The gene calls are TRBV4-3 and TRBJ2-1; 11 nucleotides agree with TRBD2. This CDR3 is built from 14 residues. J was trimmed by 12 bases and V by 1 base; bases with no gene match: 5. Germline CDR1 and CDR2: LGHNA and YSLEER. CDR3 DNA sequence: TGCGCCAGCAGCCAAGCTATGACTAGCGGGATGCAGTTCTTC. Translation gives CASSQAMTSGMQFF.

The chain is built from TRBV24-1 and TRBJ2-2, with D possibly called TRBD1 or TRBD2 (5 bases each). Germline V gives CDR1 KGHDR, CDR2 SFDVKD. V was trimmed by 10 bases and J by 7 bases, leaving 15 bases between them. CDR3 size: 13 residues. CDR3 DNA: TGTGCCACTGACACGGGGCTAATCGGGGAGCTGTTTTTT. Translation gives CATDTGLIGELFF.

This chain links TRBV5-1 with TRBJ2-2; D remains unclear. This CDR3 region has 14 residues. V lost 1 base and J lost 1, with 5 bases in between. The germline CDR1 and CDR2 sequences are SGHRS and YFSETQ. The CDR3 loop reads CASSLSENTGELFF. The CDR3, as DNA: TGCGCCAGCAGCTTGTCAGAGAACACCGGGGAGCTGTTTTTT.

V and J are TRBV11-3 and TRBJ2-6; 10 nucleotides line up with TRBD1. The CDR3 contains 17 residues. The V gene end was trimmed by 3 bases and the J gene end by 3 bases; junction bases not matched to a gene: 5. CDR1 is SGHNT, CDR2 YENEEA, per germline. CDR3 in amino acids: CASSFRQGAFGANVLTF. The CDR3 DNA reads TGTGCCAGCAGCTTTAGACAGGGGGCGTTTGGGGCCAACGTCCTGACTTTC.

The V call is TRBV5-1, the J call TRBJ2-7; no clear D gene. With 2 bases removed from V and 1 base from J, the gap between germline ends came to 13 bases. Germline CDR1 SGHRS, CDR2 YFSETQ. This CDR3 spans 15 amino acids. The CDR3 DNA follows: TGCGCCAGCAGCTTTGCCTCTGGGAAGTCCTACGAGCAGTACTTC. Residues: CASSFASGKSYEQYF.

The table lists this clonotype with a few counts. This chain uses TRBV6-1 with TRBJ2-1, with 8 bases identical to TRBD2. The CDR3 runs to 16 residues. Germline V gives CDR1 MNHNS, CDR2 SASEGT. Germline trimming cut 6 bases from V and 5 bases from J; bases unmatched to any gene: 12. DNA of the CDR3: TGTGCCAGCAGCCCCTGGGTTAGCGGGGACAACAATGAGCAGTTCTTC. It encodes CASSPWVSGDNNEQFF.

This clonotype has only a few counts. The V and J genes are TRBV12-3 or TRBV12-4 and TRBJ1-5, with unresolved D. Trimming removed 7 bases at V and 10 bases at J, with 17 bases between. The CDR3 consists of 13 residues. CDR3 protein: CASKRLAAGPQHF. DNA of the CDR3: TGTGCCAGCAAGAGGCTAGCGGCAGGTCCCCAGCATTTT.

The sample holds a few counts of this clonotype. The J gene is TRBJ1-3, the V gene TRBV14; D is unresolved. The CDR3 is 11 amino acids. Looked up from germline, CDR1 is SGHDN and CDR2 is FVKESK. Trimming pared 3 bases from V and 7 bases from J, leaving 4 bases between. CDR3 residues: CASSQWNTIYF. The DNA for the CDR3 is TGTGCCAGCAGCCAGTGGAACACCATATATTTT.

This clonotype was seen a few times. This chain links TRBV12-3 or TRBV12-4 with TRBJ2-5; D gene unclear. With 3 bases removed from V and 0 bases from J, the gap between germline ends came to 8 bases. The CDR3 is 14 amino acids. Here the CDR3 DNA reads TGTGCCAGCAGTTTTGATCAAAACCAAGAGACCCAGTACTTC. This codes for CASSFDQNQETQYF.

This clonotype was seen more than once but under ten times. The V and J genes are TRBV20-1 and TRBJ2-3, with no clear D. CDR1 is DFQATT and CDR2 is SNEGSKA in the germline V gene (reference sequence). The CDR3 length is 13 residues. V was trimmed by 3 bases and J by 9 bases, leaving 16 bases between them. The CDR3 reads CSASGYSPGTQYF. CDR3 coding DNA: TGCAGTGCTAGCGGCTATTCACCTGGGACGCAGTATTTT.

This clonotype has only a few counts. The chain uses TRBV20-1 and TRBJ2-2; tentatively, D is TRBD1 or TRBD2 (5 bases each). Germline values: CDR1 DFQATT, CDR2 SNEGSKA (reference sequence). The CDR3 is 11 residues long. V was clipped by 3 bases and J by 6 bases, with 5 bases between them. Here the CDR3 reads CSARGAGELFF. The CDR3 region has the DNA TGCAGTGCTAGGGGGGCCGGGGAGCTGTTTTTT.

This clonotype appeared a few times. The chain is built from TRBV21-1 and TRBJ1-2; the table's D gene call, TRBD1, was not cross checked with the DNA. TRBV21-1 is a pseudogene locus. The CDR3 sequence is 9 residues long. In nucleotides, the CDR3 is TGTGCCAGCAGCGGACGGGGCCGCTTC. Translating it yields CASSGRGRF.

The CDR3 coding sequence is TGTGCCAGCAGTGCTCTGAGGGGGGCAGATACGCAGTATTTT. Its protein product is CASSALRGADTQYF. The chain is built from TRBV12-3 or TRBV12-4 and TRBJ2-3; D is tentatively TRBD1 or TRBD2 (6 bases each). V shed 5 bases and J shed 4 bases, with 13 bases lying between them. The CDR3 consists of 14 residues.

The genes are TRBV7-2 and TRBJ2-3; weak D call: TRBD2 (5 bases). The CDR3 is 13 amino acids. Between the trimmed V and J ends, which lost 3 bases and 4 bases, there was a span of 8 bases. Germline V gene data show CDR1 as SGHTA and CDR2 as FQGNSA. The CDR3 protein is CASSFKRADTQYF. CDR3 bases: TGTGCCAGCAGCTTCAAGAGGGCAGATACGCAGTATTTT.

The rearrangement uses TRBV5-6 and TRBJ2-7; a possible D gene is TRBD2 (6 bases). This CDR3 comprises 14 residues. The germline V gene encodes CDR1 SGHDT and CDR2 YYEEEE. The V gene lost 2 bases and the J gene lost 3 bases, with 12 bases spanning the gap. CDR3 sequence reads: CASSLRLAHYEQYF. The CDR3, as DNA: TGTGCCAGCAGCTTAAGGCTAGCGCACTACGAGCAGTACTTC.

The rearrangement uses TRBV29-1 and TRBJ2-3, with 8 positions matching TRBD1. V was clipped by 5 bases and J by 3 bases; unmatched bases: 7. Per germline, CDR1 SQVTM and CDR2 ANQGSEA. CDR3 length: 14 residues. The CDR3 spells CSVSRTGTTDTQYF. The CDR3 bases are TGCAGCGTTTCCCGGACAGGGACGACAGATACGCAGTATTTT.

The chain has TRBV20-1 and TRBJ2-5; 13 nucleotides match TRBD2. V shed 2 bases and J 5 bases; nucleotides not matched to a gene: 8. Looked up from germline, CDR1 is DFQATT and CDR2 is SNEGSKA (reference sequence). The CDR3 runs to 16 residues. This chain's CDR3 is CSARSTSGGPGETQYF. DNA of the CDR3: TGCAGTGCTAGATCGACTAGCGGGGGGCCAGGGGAGACCCAGTACTTC.

The chain recombines TRBV20-1 with TRBJ1-6; a weak D match, TRBD1 (6 bases). The CDR3 spans 15 residues. V lost 1 base, J lost 8 bases, and 15 bases lay in between. CDR1 is DFQATT, CDR2 SNEGSKA, per germline (reference sequence). For the CDR3, the DNA is TGCAGTGCTAGAGCGTGGGGGGGCTCTGATTCACCCCTCCACTTT. It translates to CSARAWGGSDSPLHF.

The sample holds a few counts of this clonotype. This rearrangement joins TRBV20-1 to TRBJ2-1; D may correspond to TRBD1 or TRBD2 (5 bases each). The CDR3 consists of 14 residues. CDR1 and CDR2 (germline): DFQATT, SNEGSKA (reference sequence). Trimming cost V 6 bases and J 0 bases, with 12 bases left between them. CDR3 amino acids: CSAGTQSSYNEQFF. The CDR3 DNA is TGCAGTGCCGGGACGCAGAGCTCCTACAATGAGCAGTTCTTC.

The V and J genes are TRBV4-3 and TRBJ2-1, with 8 positions matching TRBD2. The CDR3 is 15 residues long. The germline gives CDR1 LGHNA, CDR2 YSLEER. V trimming: 4 bases; J trimming: 10 bases; junction bases outside the gene matches: 12. The CDR3 here is CASSRTGGGLQEQFF. The CDR3 DNA is TGCGCCAGCAGCCGGACCGGGGGGGGACTTCAGGAGCAGTTCTTC.